This T cell receptor (beta chain) comes out of a study of blood T cell repertoires in COVID-19. Across the whole study: Sources were T cells, B-cell-depleted T cells, or PBMCs; the material itself was cDNA or gDNA.

Repertoires were generated with immunoSEQ multiplex PCR, while TCRdb's copy carries only in-frame clones and drops some. The profile shows about 93,000 clones, approximately 91% of them singletons. The sequencing input was peripheral blood. The sequence came from a man aged 55 to 70 with COVID-19, enrolled during active disease.

The DNA of the CDR3 is TGTGCCATCAGTAACTTGACTAGCGGGAGTCGGCAGTTCTTC. Its protein product is CAISNLTSGSRQFF. The chain employs TRBV10-3 and TRBJ2-1, with 12 bases that match TRBD2. The CDR3 extends over 14 amino acids. Losses at the gene ends were 5 bases for V and 12 bases for J; bases not matched to a gene: 8. The V gene's germline CDR1 is ENHRY and CDR2 SYGVKD.